This paragraph reports one TCR beta chain. Its target is unknown. This table comes from immunoSEQ multiplex PCR, and its TCRdb copy is limited to in-frame clones, with some not included. The data show 45,000 to 50,000 clones, with 75% to 90% seen just once and 52% held by the top ten. This entry belongs to a study of OX40 agonist ivuxolimab in advanced cancers. Looking at the study overall: The study gave patients intravenous ivuxolimab at 0.01 to 10 mg/kg every 2 weeks. Recorded diagnoses for dose-escalation patients were hepatocellular carcinoma, melanoma, renal cell or head and neck cancer.

The CDR3 contains 14 residues. The germline gives CDR1 GTSNPN, CDR2 SVGIG (reference sequence). Germline trimming cut 3 bases from V and 3 bases from J; bases unmatched to any gene: 8. Study findings and constraints: At doses 0.1 to 3.0 mg/kg, CD4+ and CD8+ clones expanded.

The specimen comprised CD4+ or CD8+ T cells sorted from blood, sampled in a trial of the OX40 agonist ivuxolimab. This receptor was taken from an adult with an advanced solid tumor such as melanoma, head and neck, liver or kidney cancer. V is TRBV30 and J is TRBJ2-7; 7 bases align to TRBD2. Written as DNA, the CDR3 is TGTGCCTGGAGCCCAGCGGGGATAGTCTACGAGCAGTACTTC. Translation gives CAWSPAGIVYEQYF.